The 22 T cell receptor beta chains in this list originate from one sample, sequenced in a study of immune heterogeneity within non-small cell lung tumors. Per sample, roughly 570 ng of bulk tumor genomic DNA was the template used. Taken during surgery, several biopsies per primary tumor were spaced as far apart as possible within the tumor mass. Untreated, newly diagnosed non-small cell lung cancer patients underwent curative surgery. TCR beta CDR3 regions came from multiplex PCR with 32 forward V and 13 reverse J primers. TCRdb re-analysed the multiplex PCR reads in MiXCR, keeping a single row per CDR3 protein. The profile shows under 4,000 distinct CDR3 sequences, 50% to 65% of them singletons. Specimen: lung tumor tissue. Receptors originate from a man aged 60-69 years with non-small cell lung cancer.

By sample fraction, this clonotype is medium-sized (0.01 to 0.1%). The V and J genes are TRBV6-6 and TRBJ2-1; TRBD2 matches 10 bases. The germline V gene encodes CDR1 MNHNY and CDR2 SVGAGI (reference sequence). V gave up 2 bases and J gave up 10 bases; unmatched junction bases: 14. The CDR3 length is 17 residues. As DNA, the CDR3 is TGTGCCAGCAGTTACGCTAGCGGGAGTTATTCAGGGGACGAGCAGTTCTTC. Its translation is CASSYASGSYSGDEQFF.

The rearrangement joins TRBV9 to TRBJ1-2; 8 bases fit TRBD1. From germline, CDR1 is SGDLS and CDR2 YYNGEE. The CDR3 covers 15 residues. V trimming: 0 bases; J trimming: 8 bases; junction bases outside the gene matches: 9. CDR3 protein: CASSVGDRGLGGYTF. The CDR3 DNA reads TGTGCCAGCAGCGTAGGAGACAGGGGTTTAGGAGGCTACACCTTC.

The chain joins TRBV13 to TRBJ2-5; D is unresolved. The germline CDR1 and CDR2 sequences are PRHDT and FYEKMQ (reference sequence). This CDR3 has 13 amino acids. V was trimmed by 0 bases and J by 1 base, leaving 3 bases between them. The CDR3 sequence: CASSLGAQETQYF. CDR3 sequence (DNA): TGTGCCAGCAGCTTAGGGGCCCAAGAGACCCAGTACTTC.

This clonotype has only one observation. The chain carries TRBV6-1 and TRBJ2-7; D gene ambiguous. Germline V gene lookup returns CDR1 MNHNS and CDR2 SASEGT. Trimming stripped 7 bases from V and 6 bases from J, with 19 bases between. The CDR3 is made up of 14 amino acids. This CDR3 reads CASTRAISWGEQYF. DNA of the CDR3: TGTGCCAGCACCCGGGCCATATCATGGGGCGAGCAGTACTTC.

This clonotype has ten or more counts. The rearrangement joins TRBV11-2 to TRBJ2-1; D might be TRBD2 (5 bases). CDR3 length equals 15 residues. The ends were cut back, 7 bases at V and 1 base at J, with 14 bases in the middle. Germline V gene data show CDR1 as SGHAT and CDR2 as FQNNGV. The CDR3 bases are TGTGCCAGCACCCCCGGAGGTCATTCCTACAATGAGCAGTTCTTC. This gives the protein CASTPGGHSYNEQFF.

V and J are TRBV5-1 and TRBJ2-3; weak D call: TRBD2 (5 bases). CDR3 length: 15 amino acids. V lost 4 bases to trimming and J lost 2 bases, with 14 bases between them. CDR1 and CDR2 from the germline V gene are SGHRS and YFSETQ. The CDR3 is CASSPPAGSTDTQYF. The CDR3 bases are TGCGCCAGCAGCCCCCCCGCGGGTTCCACAGATACGCAGTATTTT. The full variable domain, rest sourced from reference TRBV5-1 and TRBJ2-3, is KAGVTQTPRYLIKTRGQQVTLSCSPISGHRSVSWYQQTPGQGLQFLFEYFSETQRNKGNFPGRFSGRQFSNSRSEMNVSTLELGDSALYLCASSPPAGSTDTQYFGPGTRLTVL.

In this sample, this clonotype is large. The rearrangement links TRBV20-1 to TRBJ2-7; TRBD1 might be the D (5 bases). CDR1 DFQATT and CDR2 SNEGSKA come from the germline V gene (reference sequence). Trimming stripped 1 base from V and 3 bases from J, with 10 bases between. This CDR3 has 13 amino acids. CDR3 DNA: TGCAGTGCTAGAGGCCTCAGGGACTACGAGCAGTACTTC. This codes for CSARGLRDYEQYF.

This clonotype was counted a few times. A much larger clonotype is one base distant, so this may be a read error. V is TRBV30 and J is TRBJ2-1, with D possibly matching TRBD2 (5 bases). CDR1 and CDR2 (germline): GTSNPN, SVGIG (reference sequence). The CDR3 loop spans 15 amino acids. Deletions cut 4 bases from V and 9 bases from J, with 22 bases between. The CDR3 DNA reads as TGTGCCTGGATTGAGCCGGGATACATGGCTAGTGAGCAGTTCTTC. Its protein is CAWIEPGYMASEQFF.

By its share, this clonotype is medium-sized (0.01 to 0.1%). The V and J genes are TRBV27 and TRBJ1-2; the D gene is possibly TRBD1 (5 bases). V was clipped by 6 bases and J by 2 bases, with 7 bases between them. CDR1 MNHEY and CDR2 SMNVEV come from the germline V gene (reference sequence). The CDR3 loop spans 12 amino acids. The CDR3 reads CASRTGNYGYTF. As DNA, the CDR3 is TGTGCCAGCAGAACAGGCAACTATGGCTACACCTTC.

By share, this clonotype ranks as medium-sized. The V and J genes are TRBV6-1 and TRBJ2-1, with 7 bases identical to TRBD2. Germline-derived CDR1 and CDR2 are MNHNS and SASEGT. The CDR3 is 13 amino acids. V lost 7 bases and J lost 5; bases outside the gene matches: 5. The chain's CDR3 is CASKKRGNNEQFF. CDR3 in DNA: TGTGCCAGCAAGAAGCGGGGTAACAATGAGCAGTTCTTC.

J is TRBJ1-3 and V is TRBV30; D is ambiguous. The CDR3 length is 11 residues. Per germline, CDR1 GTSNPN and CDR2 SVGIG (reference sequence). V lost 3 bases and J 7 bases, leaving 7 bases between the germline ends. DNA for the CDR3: TGTGCCTGGAGGGTCACCAACACCATATATTTT. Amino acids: CAWRVTNTIYF.

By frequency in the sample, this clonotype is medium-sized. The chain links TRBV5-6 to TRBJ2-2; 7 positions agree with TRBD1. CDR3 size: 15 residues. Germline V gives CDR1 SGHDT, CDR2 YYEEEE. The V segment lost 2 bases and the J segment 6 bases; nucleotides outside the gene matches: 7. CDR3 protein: CASSLWDRVAGELFF. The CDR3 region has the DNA TGTGCCAGCAGCTTATGGGACAGAGTTGCCGGGGAGCTGTTTTTT. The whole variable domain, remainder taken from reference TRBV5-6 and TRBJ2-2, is DAGVTQSPTHLIKTRGQQVTLRCSPKSGHDTVSWYQQALGQGPQFIFQYYEEEERQRGNFPDRFSGHQFPNYSSELNVNALLLGDSALYLCASSLWDRVAGELFFGEGSRLTVL.

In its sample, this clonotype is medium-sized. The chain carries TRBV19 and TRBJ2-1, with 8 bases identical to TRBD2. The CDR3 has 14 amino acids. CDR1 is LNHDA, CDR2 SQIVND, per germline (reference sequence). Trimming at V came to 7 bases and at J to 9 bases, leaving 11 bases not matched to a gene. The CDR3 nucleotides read TGTGCCAGTACCATGTCCGGGAGGGCCACTGAGCAGTTCTTC. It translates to CASTMSGRATEQFF.

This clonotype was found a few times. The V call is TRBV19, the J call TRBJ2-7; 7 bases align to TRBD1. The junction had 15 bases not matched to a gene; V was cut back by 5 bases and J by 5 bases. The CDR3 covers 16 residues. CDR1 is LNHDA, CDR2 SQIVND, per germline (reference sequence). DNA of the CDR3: TGTGCCAGTAGTGCGATACCCGGGACAGCAAAGGACGAGCAGTACTTC. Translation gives CASSAIPGTAKDEQYF.

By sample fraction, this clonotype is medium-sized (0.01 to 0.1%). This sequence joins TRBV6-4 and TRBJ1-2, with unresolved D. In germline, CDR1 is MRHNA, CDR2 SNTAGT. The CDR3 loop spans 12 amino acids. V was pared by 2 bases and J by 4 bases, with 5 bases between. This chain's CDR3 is CASSDGRYGYTF. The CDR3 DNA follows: TGTGCCAGCAGTGACGGCCGCTATGGCTACACCTTC.

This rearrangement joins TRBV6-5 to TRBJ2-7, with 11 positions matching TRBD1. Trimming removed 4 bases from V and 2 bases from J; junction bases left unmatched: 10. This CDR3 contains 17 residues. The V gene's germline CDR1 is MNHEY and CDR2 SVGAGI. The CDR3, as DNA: TGTGCCAGCAGTTCTACCGGCCCGGGACAGGGGGCCTACGAGCAGTACTTC. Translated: CASSSTGPGQGAYEQYF.

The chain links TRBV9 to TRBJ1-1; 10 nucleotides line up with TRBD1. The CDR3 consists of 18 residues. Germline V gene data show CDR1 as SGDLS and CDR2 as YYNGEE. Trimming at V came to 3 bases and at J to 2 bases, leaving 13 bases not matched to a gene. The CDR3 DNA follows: TGTGCCAGCAGCGAGGTTCGTAGACAGGGGGCCGTTAACACTGAAGCTTTCTTT. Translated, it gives CASSEVRRQGAVNTEAFF.

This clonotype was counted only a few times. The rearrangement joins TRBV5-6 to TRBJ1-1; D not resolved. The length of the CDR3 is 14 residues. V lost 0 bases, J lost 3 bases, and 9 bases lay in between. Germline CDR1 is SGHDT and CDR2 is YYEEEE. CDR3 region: CASSLAGADTEAFF. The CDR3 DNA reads TGTGCCAGCAGCTTGGCGGGCGCGGACACTGAAGCTTTCTTT.

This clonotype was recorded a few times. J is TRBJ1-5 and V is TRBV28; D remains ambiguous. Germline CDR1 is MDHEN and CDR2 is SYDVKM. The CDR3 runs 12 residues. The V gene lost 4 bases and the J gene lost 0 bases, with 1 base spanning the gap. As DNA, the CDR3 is TGTGCCAGCAGTTATAGCAATCAGCCCCAGCATTTT. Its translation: CASSYSNQPQHF.

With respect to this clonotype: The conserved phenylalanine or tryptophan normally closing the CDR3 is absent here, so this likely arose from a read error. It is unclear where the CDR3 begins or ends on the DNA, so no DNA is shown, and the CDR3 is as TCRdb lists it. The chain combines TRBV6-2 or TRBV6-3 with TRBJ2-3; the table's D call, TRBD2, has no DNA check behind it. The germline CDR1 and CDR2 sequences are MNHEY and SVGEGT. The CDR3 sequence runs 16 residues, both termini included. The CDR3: CASRGLAGVNEQYVGP.

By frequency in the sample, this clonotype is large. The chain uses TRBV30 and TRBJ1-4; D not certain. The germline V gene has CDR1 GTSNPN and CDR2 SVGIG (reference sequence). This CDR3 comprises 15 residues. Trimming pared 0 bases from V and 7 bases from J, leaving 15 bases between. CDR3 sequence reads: CAWSVSDGEIEKLFF. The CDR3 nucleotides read TGTGCCTGGAGTGTCTCGGACGGTGAAATTGAAAAACTGTTTTTT.

CDR3: CASSRGFGTDTQYF. Written as DNA, the CDR3 is TGTGCCAGCAGCCGGGGGTTTGGCACAGATACGCAGTATTTT. This sequence joins TRBV12-3 or TRBV12-4 and TRBJ2-3; D possibly corresponds to TRBD2 (6 bases). The CDR3 has 14 residues. V was clipped by 6 bases and J by 1 base, with 11 bases between them.